A selection of T cell receptor beta chains follows, all from one sample in a study of STAT5B mutations in CD4+ large granular lymphocyte leukemia. TCRdb's copy holds only in-frame clones and misses some; the assay was immunoSEQ multiplex PCR. This table holds about 22,000 clones, around 76% found once. Source material: CD4+ T cells from blood buffy coats. The receptors originated from a human donor in good health. Both conserved end residues are part of each CDR3. Each record gives: CDR3 length, D gene, J gene, clone size, V gene, CDR3 DNA, CDR3 protein. A D gene is named only where the DNA matches it firmly. Clone size is not always given. Where it is, it says once, few, many or a class for expanded clones.

16 | TRBD1 | TRBJ2-7 | - | TRBV4-2 | TGTGCCAGCAGCCAACCAGGGGGAGAGGCCTCCTACGAGCAGTACTTC | CASSQPGGEASYEQYF
15 | TRBD1 | TRBJ1-1 | - | TRBV28 | TGTGCCAGCATCATACAGGGGGCCCAGAACACTGAAGCTTTCTTT | CASIIQGAQNTEAFF
14 | - | TRBJ2-3 | once | TRBV5-1 | TGCGCCAGCAGCTTTTCGGGCGGCACAGATACGCAGTATTTT | CASSFSGGTDTQYF
16 | TRBD1 | TRBJ1-2 | - | TRBV30 | TGTGCCTGCCCCGAGGGGGCGAGTCGGAATAACTATGGCTACACCTTC | CACPEGASRNNYGYTF
15 | - | TRBJ2-5 | - | TRBV5-1 | TGCGCCAGCCGCGCTAGTGGGGGAACTGGAGAGACCCAGTACTTC | CASRASGGTGETQYF
14 | - | TRBJ2-7 | - | TRBV7-3 | TGTGCCAGCAAGCCAGGGGCCGGCTCCTACGAGCAGTACTTC | CASKPGAGSYEQYF
13 | - | TRBJ1-1 | few | TRBV4-1 | TGCGCCAGCAAGCGACCGATGGCGACTGAAGCTTTCTTT | CASKRPMATEAFF
13 | - | TRBJ2-1 | few | TRBV5-4 | TGTGCCAGCAGTCCAACAGGGTTCAATGAGCAGTTCTTC | CASSPTGFNEQFF
14 | - | TRBJ1-3 | - | TRBV30 | TGTGCCTGGAGCCAGGGTACCTCTGGAAACACCATATATTTT | CAWSQGTSGNTIYF
12 | - | TRBJ2-7 | few | TRBV28 | TGTGCCAGCAGGGGGACACTCTACGAGCAGTACTTC | CASRGTLYEQYF
16 | TRBD1 | TRBJ1-2 | - | TRBV6-4 | TGTGCCAGCAGCACACTCGGACAGGGAGCTAACTATGGCTACACCTTC | CASSTLGQGANYGYTF
12 | - | TRBJ2-1 | - | TRBV28 | TGTGCCAGCAGTTTAGGCGGGATCGTGCAGTTCTTC | CASSLGGIVQFF
13 | TRBD1 | TRBJ1-5 | few | TRBV7-2 | TGTGCCAGCAGCTTAACAGGGGATCAGCCCCAGCATTTT | CASSLTGDQPQHF
15 | TRBD1 | TRBJ2-7 | - | TRBV9 | TGTGCCAGCAGCGTAGATACAGGGGTGTCCTACGAGCAGTACTTC | CASSVDTGVSYEQYF
14 | - | TRBJ1-2 | - | TRBV7-9 | TGTGCCAGCAGCTCCGGGGGGGTTGGGTTCGGCTACACCTTC | CASSSGGVGFGYTF
16 | TRBD2 | TRBJ2-1 | - | TRBV29-1 | TGCAGCGCGCCTAAAACTAGCGGGGGATCCTACAATGAGCAGTTCTTC | CSAPKTSGGSYNEQFF